These 10 T cell receptor beta chains came from one sample sequenced in a study of PD-1 blockade in classical Hodgkin lymphoma. Brentuximab vedotin exposure varied among the patients, all of whom had relapsed after autologous stem cell transplantation. Generated by immunoSEQ multiplex PCR, the TCRdb table keeps only in-frame clones and is missing some. Of more than 140,000 clones in the sample, around four fifths were seen once. This sample comprised peripheral blood mononuclear cells (PBMCs), obtained before the second cycle of nivolumab. The receptors were sampled from a human donor with classical Hodgkin lymphoma.

There are many counts of this clone. V is TRBV4-1 and J is TRBJ2-7; TRBD2 matches at 7 bases. V lost 3 bases, J lost 0 bases, and 5 bases stayed unmatched. The CDR3 is made up of 15 amino acids. Germline-derived CDR1 and CDR2 are MGHRA and YSYEKL. The CDR3 is CASSHIAGASYEQYF. As DNA, the CDR3 is TGCGCCAGCAGCCACATAGCGGGTGCCTCCTACGAGCAGTACTTC.

This clone was counted between two and nine times. The rearrangement uses TRBV4-2 and TRBJ1-3; no firm D call. Per the germline V gene, CDR1 is LGHNA and CDR2 is YNFKEQ. Trimming cost V 0 bases and J 2 bases, with 17 bases left between them. This CDR3 is 18 amino acids long. The CDR3 protein is CASSQDVLLGTPGNTIYF. The CDR3 DNA is TGTGCCAGCAGCCAAGATGTTTTGCTGGGAACTCCTGGAAACACCATATATTTT.

The chain joins TRBV27 to TRBJ1-1; tentatively, D is TRBD1 (6 bases). Germline-derived CDR1 and CDR2 are MNHEY and SMNVEV (reference sequence). This CDR3 is built from 13 residues. Trimming stripped 4 bases from V and 7 bases from J, with 13 bases between. The CDR3 DNA reads TGTGCCAGCAGTTGGGGGCGGGGCCTTGAAGCTTTCTTT. The encoded protein is CASSWGRGLEAFF.

The CDR3, as DNA: TGTGCCAGCAGCTTACGCGACGGTTACTACAATGAGCAGTTCTTC. Amino acid sequence: CASSLRDGYYNEQFF. The chain is built from TRBV7-6 and TRBJ2-1; no definite D call. The CDR3 sequence is 15 residues long. Trimming shortened V by 2 bases and J by 3 bases, and 11 bases separated the two germline ends. Germline V gene sequence: CDR1 SGHVS, CDR2 FNYEAQ.

Only a few counts were recorded for this clone. The DNA for the CDR3 is TGTGCCAGCAGCTTAACAGGGCGCCTAGCGGGAGACTCCTACGAGCAGTACTTC. Translation gives CASSLTGRLAGDSYEQYF. The chain carries TRBV7-3 and TRBJ2-7, with 10 bases lining up with TRBD2. V lost 0 bases and J lost 0; bases outside the gene matches: 8. The CDR3 is made up of 18 amino acids. Germline CDR1 reads SGHTA; CDR2 reads FQGTGA.

V is TRBV6-5 and J is TRBJ2-3; the D gene is possibly TRBD2 (5 bases). CDR1 is MNHEY and CDR2 is SVGAGI in the germline V gene. V lost 2 bases to trimming and J lost 6 bases, with 15 bases between them. The CDR3 extends over 15 amino acids. The CDR3 coding sequence is TGTGCCAGCAGTTACGAAATGGCGGACTGGGATACGCAGTATTTT. This encodes CASSYEMADWDTQYF.

This clone has only one observation. The chain joins TRBV14 to TRBJ2-1, with 11 bases aligning to TRBD2. The CDR3 loop spans 17 amino acids. CDR1 and CDR2 from the germline V gene are SGHDN and FVKESK. V was pared by 1 base and J by 12 bases, with 14 bases of the junction left unmatched. CDR3 in DNA: TGTGCCAGCAGCCAAGTCGCCCTTACTAGCGGGGGTAGAGGGCAGTTCTTC. This sequence encodes CASSQVALTSGGRGQFF.

This clone was counted between two and nine times. The chain combines TRBV18 with TRBJ1-6; TRBD1 matches 8 bases. The germline CDR1 and CDR2 sequences are KGHSH and LQKENI. J lost 5 bases, V lost 1 base, and 10 bases had no gene match. This CDR3 has 18 residues. CDR3 sequence: CASSPQGQVGRNNSPLHF. CDR3 bases: TGTGCCAGCTCACCACAGGGACAGGTTGGTCGGAATAATTCACCCCTCCACTTT. Full variable domain (missing parts from reference TRBV18 and TRBJ1-6): NAGVMQNPRHLVRRRGQEARLRCSPMKGHSHVYWYRQLPEEGLKFMVYLQKENIIDESGMPKERFSAEFPKEGPSILRIQQVVRGDSAAYFCASSPQGQVGRNNSPLHFGNGTRLTVT.

The chain links TRBV6-1 to TRBJ2-7; tentatively, D is TRBD2 (6 bases). Trimming left V 6 bases short and J 2 bases short, with 17 bases between. From germline, CDR1 is MNHNS and CDR2 SASEGT. This CDR3 has 15 amino acids. CDR3 bases: TGTGCCAGCAGCCTCTTAATGGGGGAGGCCTACGAGCAGTACTTC. Translating it yields CASSLLMGEAYEQYF.

V gene TRBV5-1 combines with J gene TRBJ1-3; D gene unclear. Trimming took off 1 base at V and 0 bases at J, with 17 bases between the two ends. There are 18 residues in the CDR3. The germline gives CDR1 SGHRS, CDR2 YFSETQ. CDR3 sequence reads: CASSLSLIAGTSGNTIYF. CDR3 sequence (DNA): TGCGCCAGCAGCTTGTCTCTTATCGCAGGAACCTCTGGAAACACCATATATTTT.